Below, 20 T cell receptor beta chains from the same sample are listed, as sequenced in a study of T cells expressing NK-cell markers. TCRdb reprocessed the 5' RACE reads, with one entry per CDR3 protein and no DNA. The ten most abundant clones cover about 10% of a sample with approximately 420,000 distinct CDR3 sequences. Sample: blood T cells: a sorted CD56 or NKG2C T cell subset, CD4+ or CD8+ T cells, or bulk PBMC T cells (not recorded which). Source of these receptors: a woman aged 45-60 years in good health.

The chain combines TRBV5-1 with TRBJ2-2; TCRdb indicates TRBD2, and absent DNA this call remains unverified. The CDR3 sequence is 14 residues long. The germline V gene has CDR1 SGHRS and CDR2 YFSETQ. The CDR3 reads CASSAGLVSGELFF.

The chain has TRBV6-6 and TRBJ2-7; the D call from TCRdb, TRBD1, cannot be confirmed without DNA. The germline CDR1 and CDR2 sequences are MNHNY and SVGAGI (reference sequence). This CDR3 is 13 amino acids long. This CDR3 reads CASRTQQGGEQYF.

The chain links TRBV6-2 or TRBV6-3 to TRBJ2-3; the D gene TCRdb calls, TRBD1, cannot be checked with no DNA. Germline V gene data show CDR1 as MNHEY and CDR2 as SVGEGT. This CDR3 comprises 16 residues. CDR3 region: CASPPPRTGDTDTQYF.

The V and J genes are TRBV6-1 and TRBJ2-6. The CDR3 has 12 residues. In germline, CDR1 is MNHNS, CDR2 SASEGT. The CDR3 sequence is CASNRGANVLTF.

The J gene is TRBJ2-2, the V gene TRBV20-1; TCRdb selects TRBD2, and the lack of DNA leaves this call unchecked. This CDR3 is 15 amino acids long. Germline loops: CDR1 DFQATT, CDR2 SNEGSKA (reference sequence). This chain's CDR3 is CSARDRVAGAGELFF.

The V and J genes are TRBV7-8 and TRBJ2-1. The CDR3 extends over 12 amino acids. The germline CDR1 and CDR2 sequences are SGHVS and FQNEAQ. The CDR3 spells CASSPGRDEQFF.

The CDR3 loop reads CASSQVAGHTNNEQFF. The rearrangement links TRBV4-2 to TRBJ2-1; TCRdb names TRBD2, which stays unverified in the absence of DNA. Germline CDR1 LGHNA, CDR2 YNFKEQ. This CDR3 is built from 16 residues.

V and J are TRBV7-9 and TRBJ2-1; no DNA is available, so the TRBD2 call from TCRdb remains unchecked. This CDR3 has 17 amino acids. In germline, CDR1 is SEHNR, CDR2 FQNEAQ (reference sequence). The chain's CDR3 is CASSPRGPTGGYNEQFF.

The rearrangement links TRBV7-8 to TRBJ2-7; TCRdb selects TRBD2, and the lack of DNA leaves this call unchecked. This CDR3 contains 20 residues. Per germline, CDR1 SGHVS and CDR2 FQNEAQ. CDR3 sequence: CASSPNRVPGLAGGVYEQYF.

This chain uses TRBV7-2 with TRBJ2-2; the D call from TCRdb, TRBD2, cannot be confirmed without DNA. Germline CDR1 and CDR2: SGHTA and FQGNSA. This CDR3 has 12 residues. The CDR3 sequence is CASRLLAGGLFF.

The genes are TRBV6-4 and TRBJ1-2. The CDR3 loop spans 18 amino acids. CDR1 is MRHNA, CDR2 SNTAGT, per germline. The CDR3 region is CASSDLPPRRGSGYGYTF.

CDR3 in amino acids: CASSSRATYNSPLHF. V usage is TRBV12-3 or TRBV12-4 and J usage is TRBJ1-6. The CDR3 is 15 residues long.

V usage is TRBV5-5 and J usage is TRBJ1-1. The germline V gene encodes CDR1 SGHKS and CDR2 YYEKEE (reference sequence). This CDR3 contains 15 residues. The CDR3 sequence is CASSLMVAMNTEAFF.

The chain carries TRBV29-1 and TRBJ1-2; without DNA, the TCRdb call of TRBD1 cannot be checked. CDR1 is SQVTM, CDR2 ANQGSEA, per germline. This CDR3 contains 12 residues. The CDR3 spells CSTQTGSYGYTF.

This sequence joins TRBV27 and TRBJ2-7; TCRdb outputs TRBD2, but without DNA this stays unchecked. The CDR3 consists of 16 residues. Germline lookup yields CDR1 MNHEY and CDR2 SMNVEV (reference sequence). The CDR3 loop reads CASSLKRVGDENEQYF.

The CDR3 reads CSVAQGSPGANVLTF. The rearrangement joins TRBV29-1 to TRBJ2-6; the D gene TCRdb calls, TRBD1, cannot be checked with no DNA. This CDR3 has 15 residues. Per the germline V gene, CDR1 is SQVTM and CDR2 is ANQGSEA.

The chain links TRBV7-9 to TRBJ2-7. Germline lookup yields CDR1 SEHNR and CDR2 FQNEAQ (reference sequence). The CDR3 has 14 amino acids. The CDR3 spells CASSPLTWTGEQYF.

The V and J genes are TRBV7-2 and TRBJ1-4; no DNA is available, so the TRBD1 call from TCRdb remains unchecked. The germline CDR1 and CDR2 sequences are SGHTA and FQGNSA. This CDR3 is 17 amino acids long. CDR3 protein: CASSPRQGQATNEKLFF.

V gene TRBV29-1 combines with J gene TRBJ2-4; the D gene TCRdb calls, TRBD2, cannot be checked with no DNA. Germline CDR1 and CDR2: SQVTM and ANQGSEA. The CDR3 is 14 amino acids. CDR3 loop: CSVERREGQNIQYF.

V and J are TRBV29-1 and TRBJ1-5. Germline CDR1 reads SQVTM; CDR2 reads ANQGSEA. The CDR3 is 13 residues long. The CDR3 sequence: CSVAHKVGQPQHF.